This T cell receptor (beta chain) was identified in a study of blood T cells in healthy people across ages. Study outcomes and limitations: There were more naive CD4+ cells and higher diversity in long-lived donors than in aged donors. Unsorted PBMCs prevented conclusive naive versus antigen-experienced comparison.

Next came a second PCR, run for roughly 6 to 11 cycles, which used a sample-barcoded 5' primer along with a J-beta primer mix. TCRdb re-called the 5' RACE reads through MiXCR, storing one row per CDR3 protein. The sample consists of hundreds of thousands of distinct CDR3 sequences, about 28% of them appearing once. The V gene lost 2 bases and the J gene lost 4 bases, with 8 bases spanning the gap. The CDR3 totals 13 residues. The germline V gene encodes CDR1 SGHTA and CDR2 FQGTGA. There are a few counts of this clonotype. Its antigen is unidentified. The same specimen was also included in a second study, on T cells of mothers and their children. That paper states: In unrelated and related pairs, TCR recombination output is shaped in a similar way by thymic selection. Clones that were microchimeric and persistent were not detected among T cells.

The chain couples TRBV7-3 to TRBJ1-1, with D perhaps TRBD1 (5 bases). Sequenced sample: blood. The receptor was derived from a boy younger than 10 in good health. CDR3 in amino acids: CASSLGDPTEAFF. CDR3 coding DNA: TGTGCCAGCAGCTTAGGGGACCCCACTGAAGCTTTCTTT. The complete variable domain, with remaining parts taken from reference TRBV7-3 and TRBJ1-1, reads GAGVSQTPSNKVTEKGKYVELRCDPISGHTALYWYRQSLGQGPEFLIYFQGTGAADDSGLPNDRFFAVRPEGSVSTLKIQRTERGDSAVYLCASSLGDPTEAFFGQGTRLTVV.